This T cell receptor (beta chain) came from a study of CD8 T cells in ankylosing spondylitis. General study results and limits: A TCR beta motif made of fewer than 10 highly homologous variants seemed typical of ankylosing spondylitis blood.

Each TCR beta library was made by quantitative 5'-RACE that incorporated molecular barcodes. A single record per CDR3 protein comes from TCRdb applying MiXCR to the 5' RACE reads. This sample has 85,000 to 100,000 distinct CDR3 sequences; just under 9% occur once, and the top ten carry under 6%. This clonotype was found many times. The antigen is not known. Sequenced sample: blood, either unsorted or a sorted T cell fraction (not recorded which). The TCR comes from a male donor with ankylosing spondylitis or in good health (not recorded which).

The CDR3 region has the DNA TGTGCCAGCAGCTTGGAAGGGGATAGAGGGCCCCAGCATTTT. This translates into CASSLEGDRGPQHF. The V and J genes are TRBV7-9 and TRBJ1-5, with a tentative D call TRBD1 (5 bases). In germline, CDR1 is SEHNR, CDR2 FQNEAQ (reference sequence). The CDR3 contains 14 residues. V lost 3 bases and J lost 9, with 15 bases in between.